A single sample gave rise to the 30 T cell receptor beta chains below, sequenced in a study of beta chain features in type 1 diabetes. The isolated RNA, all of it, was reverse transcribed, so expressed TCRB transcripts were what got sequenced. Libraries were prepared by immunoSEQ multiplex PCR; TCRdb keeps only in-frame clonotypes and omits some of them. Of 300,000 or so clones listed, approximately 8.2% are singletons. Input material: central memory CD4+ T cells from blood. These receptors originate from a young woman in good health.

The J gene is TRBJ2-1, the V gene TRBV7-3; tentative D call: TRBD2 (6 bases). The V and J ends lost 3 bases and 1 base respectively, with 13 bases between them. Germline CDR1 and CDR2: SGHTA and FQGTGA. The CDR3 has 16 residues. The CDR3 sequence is CASSLDAGSSYNEQFF. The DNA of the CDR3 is TGTGCCAGCAGCTTGGATGCGGGAAGTTCCTACAATGAGCAGTTCTTC.

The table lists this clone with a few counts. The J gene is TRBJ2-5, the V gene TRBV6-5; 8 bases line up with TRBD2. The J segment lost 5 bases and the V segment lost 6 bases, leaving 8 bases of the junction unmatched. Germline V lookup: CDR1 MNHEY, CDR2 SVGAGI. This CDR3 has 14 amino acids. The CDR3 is CASSYVREGETQYF. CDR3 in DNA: TGTGCCAGCAGCTATGTTCGGGAGGGCGAGACCCAGTACTTC.

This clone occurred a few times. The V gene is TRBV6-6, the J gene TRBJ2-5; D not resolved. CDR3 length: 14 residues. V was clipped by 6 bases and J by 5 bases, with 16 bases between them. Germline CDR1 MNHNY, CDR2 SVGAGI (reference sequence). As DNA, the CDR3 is TGTGCCAGCAGACCTTACGGAGAAGCGGAGACCCAGTACTTC. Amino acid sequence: CASRPYGEAETQYF.

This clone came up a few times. Written as DNA, the CDR3 is TGTGCCAGCAGCTTTGGGACTGTAATTTATGAGCAGTTCTTC. Its translation: CASSFGTVIYEQFF. V is TRBV7-9 and J is TRBJ2-1; tentatively, D is TRBD2 (6 bases). This CDR3 has 14 residues. Trimming took 3 bases from V and 8 from J, leaving 14 bases between them. CDR1 is SEHNR, CDR2 FQNEAQ, per germline (reference sequence). The entire variable domain, with the rest obtained from reference TRBV7-9 and TRBJ2-1, is as follows: DTGVSQNPRHKITKRGQNVTFRCDPISEHNRLYWYRQTLGQGPEFLTYFQNEAQLEKSRLLSDRFSAERPKGSFSTLEIQRTEQGDSAMYLCASSFGTVIYEQFFGPGTRLTVL.

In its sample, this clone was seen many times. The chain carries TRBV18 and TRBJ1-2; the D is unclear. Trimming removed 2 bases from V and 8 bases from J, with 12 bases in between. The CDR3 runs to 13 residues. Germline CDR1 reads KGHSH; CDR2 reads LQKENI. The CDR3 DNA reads TGTGCCAGCTCACCAGAGGGTCAGCGCGGCTACACCTTC. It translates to CASSPEGQRGYTF.

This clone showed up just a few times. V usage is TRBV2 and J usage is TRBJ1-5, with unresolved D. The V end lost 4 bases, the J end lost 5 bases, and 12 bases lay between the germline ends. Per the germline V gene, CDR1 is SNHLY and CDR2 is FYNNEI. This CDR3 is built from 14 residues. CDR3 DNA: TGTGCCAGCAGTGGCTGGGGTAGGCATCAGCCCCAGCATTTT. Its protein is CASSGWGRHQPQHF.

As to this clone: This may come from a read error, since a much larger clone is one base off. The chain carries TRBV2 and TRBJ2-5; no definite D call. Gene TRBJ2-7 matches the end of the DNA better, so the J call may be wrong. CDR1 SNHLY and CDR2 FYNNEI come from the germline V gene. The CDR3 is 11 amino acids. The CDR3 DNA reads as TGTGCCAGCAGTGGCCTCTACGAGCAGTACTTC. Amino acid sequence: CASSGLYEQYF.

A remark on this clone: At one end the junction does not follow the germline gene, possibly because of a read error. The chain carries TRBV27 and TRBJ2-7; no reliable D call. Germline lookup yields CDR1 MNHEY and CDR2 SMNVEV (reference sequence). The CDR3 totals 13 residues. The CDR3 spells CDSSLSQAYEQYF. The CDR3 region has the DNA TGTGACAGCAGTTTAAGCCAGGCCTACGAGCAGTACTTC.

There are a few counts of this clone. The CDR3 sequence: CASSLSTGATGNTIYF. In DNA form, the CDR3 reads TGTGCCAGCAGCCTCTCGACAGGGGCCACTGGAAACACCATATATTTT. This chain joins TRBV7-6 and TRBJ1-3; the match to TRBD1 covers 8 bases. Germline values: CDR1 SGHVS, CDR2 FNYEAQ. The length of the CDR3 is 16 residues. Trimming at V came to 5 bases and at J to 2 bases, leaving 8 bases not matched to a gene.

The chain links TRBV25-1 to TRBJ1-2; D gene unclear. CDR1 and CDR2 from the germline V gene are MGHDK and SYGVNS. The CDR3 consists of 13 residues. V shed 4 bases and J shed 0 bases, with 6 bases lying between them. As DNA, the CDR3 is TGTGCCAGCAGTGCACAGACTAACTATGGCTACACCTTC. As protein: CASSAQTNYGYTF.

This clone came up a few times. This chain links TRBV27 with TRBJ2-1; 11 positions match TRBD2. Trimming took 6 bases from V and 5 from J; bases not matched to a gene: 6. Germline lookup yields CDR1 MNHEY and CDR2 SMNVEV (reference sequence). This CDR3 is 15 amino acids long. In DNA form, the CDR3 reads TGTGCCAGCAGAAAAGGGACTAGCGGTAACAATGAGCAGTTCTTC. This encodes CASRKGTSGNNEQFF.

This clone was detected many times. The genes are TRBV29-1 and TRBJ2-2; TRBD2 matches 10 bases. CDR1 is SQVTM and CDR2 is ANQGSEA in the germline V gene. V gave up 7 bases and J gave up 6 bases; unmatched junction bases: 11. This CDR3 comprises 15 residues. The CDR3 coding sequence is TGCAGCGCCAAACGGCAGCGGGAGGGTCCCGGGGAGCTGTTTTTT. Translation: CSAKRQREGPGELFF.

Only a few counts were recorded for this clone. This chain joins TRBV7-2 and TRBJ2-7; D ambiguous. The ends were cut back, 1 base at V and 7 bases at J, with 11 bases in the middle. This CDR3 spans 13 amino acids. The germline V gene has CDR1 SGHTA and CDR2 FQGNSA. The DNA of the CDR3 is TGTGCCAGCAGCTTAGGTGAATCGGTGGAGCAGTACTTC. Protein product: CASSLGESVEQYF.

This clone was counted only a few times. CDR3 in DNA: TGTGCCAGCAGCCAAGTCGGACTCATGAACACTGAAGCTTTCTTT. Translating gives CASSQVGLMNTEAFF. The J gene is TRBJ1-1, the V gene TRBV4-2; D not resolved. The CDR3 is 15 amino acids. Germline V gives CDR1 LGHNA, CDR2 YNFKEQ. V dropped 1 base and J dropped 0 bases, with 9 bases sitting between them.

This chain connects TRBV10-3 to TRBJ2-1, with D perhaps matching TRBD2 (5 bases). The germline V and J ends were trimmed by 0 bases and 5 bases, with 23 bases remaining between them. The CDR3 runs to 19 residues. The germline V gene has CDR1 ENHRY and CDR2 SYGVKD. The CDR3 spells CAISESKSHGVATNNEQFF. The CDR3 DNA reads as TGTGCCATCAGTGAGTCGAAATCCCACGGGGTAGCGACAAACAATGAGCAGTTCTTC.

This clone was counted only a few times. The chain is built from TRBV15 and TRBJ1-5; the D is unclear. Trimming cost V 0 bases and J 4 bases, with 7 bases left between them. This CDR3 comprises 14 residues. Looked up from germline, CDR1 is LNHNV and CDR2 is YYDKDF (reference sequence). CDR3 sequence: CATSRDVGNQPQHF. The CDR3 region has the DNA TGTGCCACCAGCAGAGATGTGGGGAATCAGCCCCAGCATTTT.

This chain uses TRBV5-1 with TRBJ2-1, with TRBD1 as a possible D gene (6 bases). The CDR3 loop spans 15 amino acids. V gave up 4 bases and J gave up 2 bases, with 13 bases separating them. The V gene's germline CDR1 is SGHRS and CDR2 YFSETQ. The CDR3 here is CASSPDRPTYNEQFF. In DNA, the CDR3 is TGCGCCAGCAGCCCCGACAGGCCAACCTACAATGAGCAGTTCTTC.

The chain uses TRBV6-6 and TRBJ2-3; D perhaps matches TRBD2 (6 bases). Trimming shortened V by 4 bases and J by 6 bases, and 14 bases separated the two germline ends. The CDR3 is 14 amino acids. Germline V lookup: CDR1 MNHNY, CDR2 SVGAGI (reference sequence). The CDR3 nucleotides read TGTGCCAGCAGTTCGGGCGGGATAAGGGATACGCAGTATTTT. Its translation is CASSSGGIRDTQYF.

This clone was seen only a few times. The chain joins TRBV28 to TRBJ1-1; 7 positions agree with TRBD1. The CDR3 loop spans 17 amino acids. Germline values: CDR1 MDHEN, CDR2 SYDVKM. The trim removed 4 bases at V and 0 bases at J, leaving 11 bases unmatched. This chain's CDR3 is CASSYGWGQIMNTEAFF. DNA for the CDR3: TGTGCCAGCAGTTACGGCTGGGGACAGATTATGAACACTGAAGCTTTCTTT.

The CDR3 bases are TGTGCCAGCAGCGTAGCTAGGGACAATGAGCAGTTCTTC. Translated: CASSVARDNEQFF. The chain is built from TRBV11-2 and TRBJ2-1; no definite D call. Germline-derived CDR1 and CDR2 are SGHAT and FQNNGV. CDR3 length equals 13 residues. V was clipped by 5 bases and J by 5 bases, with 10 bases between them. Full variable domain (remainder filled in from reference TRBV11-2 and TRBJ2-1): EAGVAQSPRYKIIEKRQSVAFWCNPISGHATLYWYQQILGQGPKLLIQFQNNGVVDDSQLPKDRFSAERLKGVDSTLKIQPAKLEDSAVYLCASSVARDNEQFFGPGTRLTVL.

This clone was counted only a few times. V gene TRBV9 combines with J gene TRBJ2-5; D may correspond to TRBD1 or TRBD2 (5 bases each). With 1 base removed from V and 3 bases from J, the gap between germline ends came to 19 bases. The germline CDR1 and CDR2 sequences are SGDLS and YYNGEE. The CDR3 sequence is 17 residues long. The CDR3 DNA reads TGTGCCAGCAGCGTATTAGGACTGGAGATAGGGGAAGAGACCCAGTACTTC. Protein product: CASSVLGLEIGEETQYF.

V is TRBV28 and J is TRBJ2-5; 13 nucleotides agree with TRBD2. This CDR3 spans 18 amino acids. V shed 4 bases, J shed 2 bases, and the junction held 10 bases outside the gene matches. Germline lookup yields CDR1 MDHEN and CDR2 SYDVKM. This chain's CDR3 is CASSSTSGRAPLQETQYF. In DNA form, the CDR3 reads TGTGCCAGCAGTTCCACTAGCGGGAGGGCACCGTTACAAGAGACCCAGTACTTC.

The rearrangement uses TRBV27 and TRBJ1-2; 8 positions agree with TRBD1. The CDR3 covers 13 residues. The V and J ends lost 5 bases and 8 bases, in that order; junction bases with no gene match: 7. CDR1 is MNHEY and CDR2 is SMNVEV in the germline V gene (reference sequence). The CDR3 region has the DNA TGTGCCAGCAGTCACGACAGGGGAGAGGGCTACACCTTC. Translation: CASSHDRGEGYTF.

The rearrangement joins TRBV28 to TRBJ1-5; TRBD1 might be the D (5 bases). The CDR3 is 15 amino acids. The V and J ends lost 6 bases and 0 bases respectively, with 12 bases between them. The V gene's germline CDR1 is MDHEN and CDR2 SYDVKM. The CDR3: CASRYRIYSNQPQHF. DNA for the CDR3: TGTGCCAGCAGATACAGGATTTATAGCAATCAGCCCCAGCATTTT.

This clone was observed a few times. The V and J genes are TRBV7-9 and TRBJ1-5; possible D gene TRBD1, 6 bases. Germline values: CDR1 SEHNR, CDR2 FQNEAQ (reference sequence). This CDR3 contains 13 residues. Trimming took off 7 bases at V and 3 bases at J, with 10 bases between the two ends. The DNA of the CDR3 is TGTGCCAGCACCAGGGGCTTCAATCAGCCCCAGCATTTT. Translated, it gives CASTRGFNQPQHF. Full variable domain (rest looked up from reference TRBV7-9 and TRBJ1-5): DTGVSQNPRHKITKRGQNVTFRCDPISEHNRLYWYRQTLGQGPEFLTYFQNEAQLEKSRLLSDRFSAERPKGSFSTLEIQRTEQGDSAMYLCASTRGFNQPQHFGDGTRLSIL.

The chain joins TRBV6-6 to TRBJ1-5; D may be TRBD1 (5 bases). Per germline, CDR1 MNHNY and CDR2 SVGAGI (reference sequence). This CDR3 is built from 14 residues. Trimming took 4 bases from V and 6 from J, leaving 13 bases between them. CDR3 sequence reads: CASSFGANGQPQHF. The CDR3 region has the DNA TGTGCCAGCAGTTTCGGGGCGAACGGTCAGCCCCAGCATTTT.

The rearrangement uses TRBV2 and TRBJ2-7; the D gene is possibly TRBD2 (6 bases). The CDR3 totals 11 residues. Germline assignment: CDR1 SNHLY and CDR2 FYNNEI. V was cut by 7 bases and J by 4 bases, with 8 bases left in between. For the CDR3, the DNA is TGTGCCAGCACGGGAGCATACGAGCAGTACTTC. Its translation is CASTGAYEQYF.

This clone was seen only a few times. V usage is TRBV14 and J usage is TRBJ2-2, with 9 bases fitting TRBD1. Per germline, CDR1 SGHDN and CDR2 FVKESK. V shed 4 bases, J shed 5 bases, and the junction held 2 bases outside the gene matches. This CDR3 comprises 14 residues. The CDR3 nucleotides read TGTGCCAGCAGCCGACAGGGGGTTACCGGGGAGCTGTTTTTT. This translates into CASSRQGVTGELFF.

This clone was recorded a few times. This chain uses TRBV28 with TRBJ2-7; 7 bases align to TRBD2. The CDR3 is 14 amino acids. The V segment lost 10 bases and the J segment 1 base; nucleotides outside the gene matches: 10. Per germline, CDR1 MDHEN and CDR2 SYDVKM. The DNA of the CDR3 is TGTGCCACCTCAGGGAGCGGGGCGTCCTACGAGCAGTACTTC. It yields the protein CATSGSGASYEQYF.

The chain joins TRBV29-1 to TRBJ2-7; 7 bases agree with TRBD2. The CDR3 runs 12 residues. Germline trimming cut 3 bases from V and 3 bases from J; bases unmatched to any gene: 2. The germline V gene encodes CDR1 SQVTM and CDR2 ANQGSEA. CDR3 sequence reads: CSVEGRDYEQYF. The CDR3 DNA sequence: TGCAGCGTTGAGGGGAGGGACTACGAGCAGTACTTC.